The next 25 T cell receptor beta chains were all read from a single sample in a study of T-cell reconstitution after alpha-beta-depleted transplantation in children. A library of TCRbeta sequences, prepared with unique molecular identifiers, was generated. Each CDR3 protein gets one entry after TCRdb re-called the PCR reads with MiXCR. There are 500,000 or so distinct CDR3 sequences in the sample; approximately 10% occur only once, and roughly 15% lies in the top ten. Here the sequenced sample was PBMCs, mostly from graft donor cells, taken 180 days after TCRalphabeta/CD19-depleted stem cell transplant. These TCRs come from a female patient between 2 and 15 years old who had a stem cell transplant for aplastic anemia, so the T cells may come from the graft donor.

V gene TRBV19 combines with J gene TRBJ2-7; 13 nucleotides agree with TRBD2. Germline CDR1 reads LNHDA; CDR2 reads SQIVND (reference sequence). Losses at the gene ends were 6 bases for V and 1 base for J; bases not matched to a gene: 9. This CDR3 is 17 amino acids long. The CDR3 region is CASSLSGTSGNSYEQYF. The CDR3 DNA reads as TGTGCCAGTAGCCTTTCCGGGACTAGCGGGAATTCCTACGAGCAGTACTTC.

This CDR3 reads CAISESSSAISGPQETQYF. The DNA for the CDR3 is TGTGCCATCAGTGAGTCGAGTAGTGCGATTAGCGGCCCCCAAGAGACCCAGTACTTC. The chain uses TRBV10-3 and TRBJ2-5; weak D call: TRBD2 (6 bases). The germline V gene encodes CDR1 ENHRY and CDR2 SYGVKD. The length of the CDR3 is 19 residues. Trimming stripped 0 bases from V and 1 base from J, with 21 bases between.

This clonotype was recorded a few times. V gene TRBV7-2 combines with J gene TRBJ2-1; 7 nucleotides match TRBD2. Trimming took 4 bases from V and 7 from J; bases not matched to a gene: 4. CDR3 length equals 13 residues. Germline values: CDR1 SGHTA, CDR2 FQGNSA. For the CDR3, the DNA is TGTGCCAGCAGCTCCGTAGCGGGTAATGAGCAGTTCTTC. Translation: CASSSVAGNEQFF.

The chain combines TRBV7-2 with TRBJ1-4; D is undetermined. The germline V gene has CDR1 SGHTA and CDR2 FQGNSA. V was trimmed by 1 base and J by 12 bases, leaving 15 bases between them. The CDR3 is 14 amino acids. CDR3 sequence (DNA): TGTGCCAGCAGCTTAGACACATTTAAGAGGGAACTGTTTTTT. Its translation is CASSLDTFKRELFF.

The chain joins TRBV20-1 to TRBJ1-5; D remains ambiguous. Germline CDR1 is DFQATT and CDR2 is SNEGSKA (reference sequence). V lost 5 bases, J lost 0 bases, and 14 bases lay in between. This CDR3 comprises 15 residues. CDR3 amino acids: CSAHTQEYSNQPQHF. For the CDR3, the DNA is TGCAGTGCTCACACCCAGGAGTATAGCAATCAGCCCCAGCATTTT.

This clonotype was found a few times. The rearrangement joins TRBV18 to TRBJ2-2; D ambiguous. CDR1 and CDR2 (germline): KGHSH, LQKENI. The CDR3 has 14 amino acids. Trimming removed 0 bases at V and 5 bases at J, with 7 bases between. CDR3 loop: CASSPPKPTGELFF. CDR3 sequence (DNA): TGTGCCAGCTCACCACCTAAGCCGACCGGGGAGCTGTTTTTT.

V and J are TRBV6-6 and TRBJ2-7; tentatively, D is TRBD1 or TRBD2 (5 bases each). CDR3 length equals 13 residues. Trimming took 5 bases from V and 9 from J, leaving 17 bases between them. Germline V gene data show CDR1 as MNHNY and CDR2 as SVGAGI (reference sequence). The CDR3 reads CASSHSQGDGQYF. The DNA of the CDR3 is TGTGCCAGCAGTCACAGTCAGGGAGACGGGCAGTACTTC.

V usage is TRBV30 and J usage is TRBJ1-2; TRBD1 matches at 9 bases. Germline CDR1 GTSNPN, CDR2 SVGIG (reference sequence). CDR3 length: 13 amino acids. V lost 3 bases, J lost 4 bases, and 3 bases stayed unmatched. The CDR3 here is CAWSHRGLYGYTF. The CDR3 DNA sequence: TGTGCCTGGAGCCACAGGGGGCTCTATGGCTACACCTTC.

In its sample, this clonotype was seen a few times. The chain is built from TRBV6-1 and TRBJ2-7; D might be TRBD2 (7 bases). V dropped 4 bases and J dropped 0 bases, with 13 bases sitting between them. In germline, CDR1 is MNHNS, CDR2 SASEGT. The CDR3 runs 15 residues. CDR3 DNA sequence: TGTGCCAGCAGTGTTCAGGGGAGGGACTCCTACGAGCAGTACTTC. This encodes CASSVQGRDSYEQYF.

The chain uses TRBV7-3 and TRBJ2-2; no clear D gene. Per the germline V gene, CDR1 is SGHTA and CDR2 is FQGTGA. Trimming removed 2 bases from V and 5 bases from J, with 12 bases in between. The CDR3 length is 15 residues. The CDR3 DNA reads TGTGCCAGCAGCTTAGTCTGGAGTCCGACCGGGGAGCTGTTTTTT. Its translation: CASSLVWSPTGELFF.

The rearrangement links TRBV24-1 to TRBJ2-3; D might be TRBD1 (7 bases). Germline V gene lookup returns CDR1 KGHDR and CDR2 SFDVKD. V lost 0 bases, J lost 3 bases, and 15 bases lay in between. The CDR3 contains 17 residues. The chain's CDR3 is CATSDLFGGGSTDTQYF. CDR3 nucleotide sequence: TGTGCCACCAGTGATTTGTTCGGAGGGGGCTCGACAGATACGCAGTATTTT.

The CDR3 protein is CASSQGMGTGASNEQYF. CDR3 coding DNA: TGCGCCAGCAGCCAAGGGATGGGGACAGGGGCGTCCAACGAGCAGTACTTC. The chain uses TRBV4-3 and TRBJ2-7; the match to TRBD1 covers 10 bases. The CDR3 length is 17 residues. With 1 base clipped from V and 5 bases from J, the junction kept 11 bases outside the gene matches. Germline V CDR1 and CDR2: LGHNA, YSLEER.

The chain carries TRBV18 and TRBJ1-1; D perhaps matches TRBD1 (6 bases). From germline, CDR1 is KGHSH and CDR2 LQKENI. V lost 6 bases and J lost 5, with 19 bases in between. The CDR3 extends over 15 amino acids. As DNA, the CDR3 is TGTGCCAGCTCGGGGGGCCCTAGAGGGGGTACTGAAGCTTTCTTT. It codes for CASSGGPRGGTEAFF.

The V call is TRBV7-6, the J call TRBJ1-1; D is possibly TRBD1 (6 bases). Germline V lookup: CDR1 SGHVS, CDR2 FNYEAQ. The ends were cut back, 8 bases at V and 8 bases at J, with 18 bases in the middle. The CDR3 totals 13 residues. This CDR3 is CASQLVSRGEAFF. CDR3 sequence (DNA): TGTGCCAGCCAGCTAGTCAGCAGGGGAGAAGCTTTCTTT.

This clonotype was detected many times. J is TRBJ1-1 and V is TRBV20-1; a weak D match, TRBD1 (5 bases). CDR1 and CDR2 (germline): DFQATT, SNEGSKA (reference sequence). V was trimmed by 0 bases and J by 5 bases, leaving 16 bases between them. The CDR3 consists of 15 residues. CDR3 region: CSARDAGTLGTEAFF. The DNA for the CDR3 is TGCAGTGCTAGAGACGCCGGGACCTTGGGGACTGAAGCTTTCTTT.

The chain is built from TRBV20-1 and TRBJ1-2; D is unclear. V was trimmed by 5 bases and J by 8 bases, leaving 18 bases between them. Germline CDR1 DFQATT, CDR2 SNEGSKA (reference sequence). This CDR3 region has 13 residues. The CDR3 DNA is TGCAGTGCTCCCCCGCGGGAGTTGGAGGGCTACACCTTC. It specifies CSAPPRELEGYTF.

This clonotype came up a few times. The chain joins TRBV10-3 to TRBJ1-5; D call uncertain. Germline-derived CDR1 and CDR2 are ENHRY and SYGVKD. The V gene lost 0 bases and the J gene lost 4 bases, with 10 bases spanning the gap. The length of the CDR3 is 15 residues. CDR3 amino acids: CAISESATVNQPQHF. The DNA for the CDR3 is TGTGCCATCAGTGAGTCTGCCACGGTAAATCAGCCCCAGCATTTT.

The V call is TRBV6-2 or TRBV6-3, the J call TRBJ2-2, with D hard to call. Germline V gene sequence: CDR1 MNHEY, CDR2 SVGEGT. Trimming shortened V by 0 bases and J by 6 bases, and 14 bases separated the two germline ends. The CDR3 is 16 amino acids. The CDR3: CASSYSEVAGPGELFF. The CDR3 region has the DNA TGTGCCAGCAGTTACTCCGAGGTAGCTGGGCCCGGGGAGCTGTTTTTT.

This chain joins TRBV20-1 and TRBJ2-1; a possible D gene is TRBD2 (6 bases). The CDR3 sequence is 16 residues long. Trimming shortened V by 0 bases and J by 5 bases, and 17 bases separated the two germline ends. CDR1 is DFQATT, CDR2 SNEGSKA, per germline (reference sequence). The CDR3 bases are TGCAGTGCTAGAGATCTGGATGGGAGGCGGGACAATGAGCAGTTCTTC. Protein sequence: CSARDLDGRRDNEQFF.

The table lists this clonotype with a few counts. This CDR3 is CASSLLQTHGELFF. CDR3 nucleotide sequence: TGTGCCAGCAGCTTGCTGCAGACGCACGGGGAGCTGTTTTTT. The chain combines TRBV5-5 with TRBJ2-2; no clear D gene. Trimming stripped 1 base from V and 7 bases from J, with 11 bases between. The CDR3 loop spans 14 amino acids. Looked up from germline, CDR1 is SGHKS and CDR2 is YYEKEE (reference sequence).

There are a few counts of this clonotype. The rearrangement links TRBV6-2 or TRBV6-3 to TRBJ1-1; D not resolved. Trimming left V 2 bases short and J 1 base short, with 8 bases between. In germline, CDR1 is MNHEY, CDR2 SVGEGT. The CDR3 is made up of 14 amino acids. In DNA, the CDR3 is TGTGCCAGCAGTTACCATGCACAGAACACTGAAGCTTTCTTT. It is translated as CASSYHAQNTEAFF.

V usage is TRBV6-5 and J usage is TRBJ2-2; 8 bases are shared with TRBD1. The CDR3 extends over 17 amino acids. J was trimmed by 3 bases and V by 2 bases; bases with no gene match: 8. Per the germline V gene, CDR1 is MNHEY and CDR2 is SVGAGI. As DNA, the CDR3 is TGTGCCAGCAGTTACGCCGCCGGGACAGGTCACACCGGGGAGCTGTTTTTT. Its translation is CASSYAAGTGHTGELFF.

The chain carries TRBV11-3 and TRBJ2-5; D is unresolved. The germline CDR1 and CDR2 sequences are SGHNT and YENEEA. The CDR3 is 15 residues long. V lost 4 bases and J 4 bases, leaving 16 bases between the germline ends. In DNA, the CDR3 is TGTGCCAGCAGCTCCACACAGCGCCGTTTAGAGACCCAGTACTTC. Encoded protein: CASSSTQRRLETQYF.

This clonotype was seen more than once but under ten times. The chain is built from TRBV7-3 and TRBJ1-1; 7 bases agree with TRBD1. The V and J ends lost 6 bases and 0 bases, in that order; junction bases with no gene match: 7. Germline loops: CDR1 SGHTA, CDR2 FQGTGA. The CDR3 loop spans 15 amino acids. The CDR3 region is CASRSTGRVNTEAFF. In DNA, the CDR3 is TGTGCCAGCAGGTCGACAGGGAGGGTGAACACTGAAGCTTTCTTT.

The chain couples TRBV20-1 to TRBJ1-2; no reliable D call. V was pared by 5 bases and J by 0 bases, with 10 bases between. Germline loops: CDR1 DFQATT, CDR2 SNEGSKA (reference sequence). The CDR3 extends over 13 amino acids. CDR3 loop: CSAGEGPNYGYTF. The CDR3 region has the DNA TGCAGTGCTGGGGAGGGCCCTAACTATGGCTACACCTTC.